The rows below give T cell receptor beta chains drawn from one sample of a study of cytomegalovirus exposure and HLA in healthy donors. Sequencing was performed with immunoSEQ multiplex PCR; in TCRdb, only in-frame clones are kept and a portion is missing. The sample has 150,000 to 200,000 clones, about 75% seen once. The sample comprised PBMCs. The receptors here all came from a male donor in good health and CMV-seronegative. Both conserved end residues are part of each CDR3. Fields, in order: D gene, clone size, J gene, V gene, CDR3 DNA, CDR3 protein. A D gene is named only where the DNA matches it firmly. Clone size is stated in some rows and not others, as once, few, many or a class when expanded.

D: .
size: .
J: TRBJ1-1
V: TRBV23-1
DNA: TGCGCCAGCAGGAGGGTGGGCACTGAAGCTTTCTTT
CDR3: CASRRVGTEAFF

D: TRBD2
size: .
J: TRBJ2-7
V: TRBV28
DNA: TGTGCCAGCAGTGGAATAGGAGCGGGAGAGTACGAGCAGTACTTC
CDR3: CASSGIGAGEYEQYF

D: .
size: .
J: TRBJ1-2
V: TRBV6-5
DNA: TGTGCCAGCAGTTACTCGGGGACTGATCTCTCCTACACCTTC
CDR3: CASSYSGTDLSYTF

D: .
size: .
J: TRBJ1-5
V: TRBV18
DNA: TGTGCCAGCTCACGCAACCACCGGGACAATAATCAGCCCCAGCATTTT
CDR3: CASSRNHRDNNQPQHF

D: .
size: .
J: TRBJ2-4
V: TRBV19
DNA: TGTGCCAGTAGTATAGACCTAGCGCTCGCCAAAAACATTCAGTACTTC
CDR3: CASSIDLALAKNIQYF

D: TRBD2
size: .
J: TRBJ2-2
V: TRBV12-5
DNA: TGTGCTAGTGGTACGGGACTAGCGGAGACCGGGGAGCTGTTTTTT
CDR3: CASGTGLAETGELFF

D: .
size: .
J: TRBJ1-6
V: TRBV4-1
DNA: TGCGCCAGCAGCCAAGATTGGCGGGCTGACTATAATTCACCCCTCCACTTT
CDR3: CASSQDWRADYNSPLHF

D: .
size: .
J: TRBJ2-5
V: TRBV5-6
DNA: TGTGCCAGCAGCTTCTCCAGGGAATACGAGACCCAGTACTTC
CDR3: CASSFSREYETQYF

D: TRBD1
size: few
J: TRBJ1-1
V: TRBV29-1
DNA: TGCAGCGTTGCTGGGACAGCGAAGGGCACTGAAGCTTTCTTT
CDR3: CSVAGTAKGTEAFF

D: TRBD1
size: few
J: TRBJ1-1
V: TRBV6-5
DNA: TGTGCCAGCAGGGACAGGGGGCGTACTGAAGCTTTCTTT
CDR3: CASRDRGRTEAFF

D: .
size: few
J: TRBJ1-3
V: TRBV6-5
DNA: TGTGCCAGCAGTTACTCGGGCGGGTCTGGAAACACCATATATTTT
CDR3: CASSYSGGSGNTIYF

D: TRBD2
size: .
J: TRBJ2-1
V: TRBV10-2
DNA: TGCGCCAGCCGCCGGGGCGGGGGGACCTACAATGAGCAGTTCTTC
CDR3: CASRRGGGTYNEQFF

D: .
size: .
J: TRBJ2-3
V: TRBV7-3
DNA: TGTGCCAGCAGCTTCCGGGGTCCCCTCGAACCGGGAGATACGCAGTATTTT
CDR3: CASSFRGPLEPGDTQYF

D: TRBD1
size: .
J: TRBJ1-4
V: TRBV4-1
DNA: TGCGCCAGCAGCCAAGACGGGACAGGGAATGAAAAACTGTTTTTT
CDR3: CASSQDGTGNEKLFF

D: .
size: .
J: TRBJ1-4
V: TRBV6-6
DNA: TGTGCCAGCACCGAAGGTGGGAGGAATGAAAAACTGTTTTTT
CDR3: CASTEGGRNEKLFF

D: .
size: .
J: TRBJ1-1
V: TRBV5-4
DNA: TGTGCCAGCAGCTTACTTATGGACACTGAAGCTTTCTTT
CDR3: CASSLLMDTEAFF

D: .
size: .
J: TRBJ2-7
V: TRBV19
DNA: TGTGCCAGTAGTGCATCGACTAGGCGCGAGCAGTACTTC
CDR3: CASSASTRREQYF

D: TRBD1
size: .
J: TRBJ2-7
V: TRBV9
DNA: TGTGCCAGCAGCCTGCTGGGGACAGCCCACGTCTACGAGCAGTACTTC
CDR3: CASSLLGTAHVYEQYF

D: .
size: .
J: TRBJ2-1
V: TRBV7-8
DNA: TGTGCCAGCAGCTTAGGAGAGGTTAATGAGCAGTTCTTC
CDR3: CASSLGEVNEQFF

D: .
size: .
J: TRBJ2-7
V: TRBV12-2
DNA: TGTGCAAGTCGCTTAGATTGCGGGATTGGGGAGCAGTACTTC
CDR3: CASRLDCGIGEQYF

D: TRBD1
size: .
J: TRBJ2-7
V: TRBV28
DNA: TGTGCCAGCAGTCCCGGGACAGCCAACTCCTACGAGCAGTACTTC
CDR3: CASSPGTANSYEQYF

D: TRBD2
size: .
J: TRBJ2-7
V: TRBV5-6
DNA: TGTGCCAGCAGCTTGTGGGCTAGCGGGAAATACTACGAGCAGTACTTC
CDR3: CASSLWASGKYYEQYF

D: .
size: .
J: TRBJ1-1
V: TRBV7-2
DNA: TGTGCCAGCAGCTTAGCGGTAACTATGAACACTGAAGCTTTCTTT
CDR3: CASSLAVTMNTEAFF

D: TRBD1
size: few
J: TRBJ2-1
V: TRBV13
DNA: TGTGCCAGCAGCCCGGGGACAGGGGACAATGAGCAGTTCTTC
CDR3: CASSPGTGDNEQFF

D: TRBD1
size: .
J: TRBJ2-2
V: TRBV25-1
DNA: TGTGCCAGCAGTACAGGGGACACCGGGGAGCTGTTTTTT
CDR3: CASSTGDTGELFF

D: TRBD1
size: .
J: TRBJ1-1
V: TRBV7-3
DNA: TGTGCCAGCAGCACCCAGGGGGCATACACTGAAGCTTTCTTT
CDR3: CASSTQGAYTEAFF

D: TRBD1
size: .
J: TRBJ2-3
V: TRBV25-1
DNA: TGTGCCAGCAGCAACCACCGGGACAGTACAGATACGCAGTATTTT
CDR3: CASSNHRDSTDTQYF

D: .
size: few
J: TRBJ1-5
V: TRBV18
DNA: TGTGCCAGCTCACCAGGGAAGGGGGGGCAACAGCCCCAGCATTTT
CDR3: CASSPGKGGQQPQHF

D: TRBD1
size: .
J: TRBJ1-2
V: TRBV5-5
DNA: TGTGCCAGCAGCTCCTACCGACAGGGCGCTGGCTACACCTTC
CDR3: CASSSYRQGAGYTF

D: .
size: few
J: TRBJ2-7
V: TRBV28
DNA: TGTGCCAGCAGCCCTTCGCTGGGGGGAAGCGAGCAGTACTTC
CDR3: CASSPSLGGSEQYF

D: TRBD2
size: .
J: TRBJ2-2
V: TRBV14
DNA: TGTGCCAGCAGCCAAGTGCAGGGAGGGACCGGGGAGCTGTTTTTT
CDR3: CASSQVQGGTGELFF

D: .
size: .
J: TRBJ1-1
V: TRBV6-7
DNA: TGTGCCAGCAGGAAACCCGGACAGCCGACTGAAGCTTTCTTT
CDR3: CASRKPGQPTEAFF

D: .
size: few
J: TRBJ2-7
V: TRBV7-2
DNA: TGTGCCAGCAGCTTCGACAGACTAGATCAGTACTTC
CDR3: CASSFDRLDQYF

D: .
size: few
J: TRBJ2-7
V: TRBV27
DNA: TGTGCCAGCAGAACAGGGAGCTCCTACGAGCAGTACTTC
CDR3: CASRTGSSYEQYF

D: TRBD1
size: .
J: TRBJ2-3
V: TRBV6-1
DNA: TGTGCCAGCAGTGCGAACAGGGGGCGCGGCACAGATACGCAGTATTTT
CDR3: CASSANRGRGTDTQYF

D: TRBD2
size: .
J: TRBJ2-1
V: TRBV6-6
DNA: TGTGCCAGCAGTACTCGGGGGGTCGGCAATGAGCAGTTCTTC
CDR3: CASSTRGVGNEQFF

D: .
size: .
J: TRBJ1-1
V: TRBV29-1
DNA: TGCAGCGTTGGAGAGTTCATGAACACTGAAGCTTTCTTT
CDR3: CSVGEFMNTEAFF

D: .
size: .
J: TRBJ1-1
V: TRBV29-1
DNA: TGCAGCGTCCTACAGGTTGAAGCTTTCTTT
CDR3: CSVLQVEAFF

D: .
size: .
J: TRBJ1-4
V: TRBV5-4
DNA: TGTGCCAGCAGCAACCAGGCAGGGGATACTAATGAAAAACTGTTTTTT
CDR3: CASSNQAGDTNEKLFF

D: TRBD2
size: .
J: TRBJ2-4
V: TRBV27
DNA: TGTGCCAGCAGTTTCTACGCGACTAGCGGGAGGCACATTCAGTACTTC
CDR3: CASSFYATSGRHIQYF

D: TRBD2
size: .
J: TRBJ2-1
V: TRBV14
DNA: TGTGCCAGCAGCCAAGACGAGCGGGAGGACGAGCAGTTCTTC
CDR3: CASSQDEREDEQFF

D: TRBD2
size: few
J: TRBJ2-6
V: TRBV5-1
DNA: TGCGCCAGCAGCTTGCGGGGGTTAATAGCGGGAGTTAACTCTGGGGCCAACGTCCTGACTTTC
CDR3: CASSLRGLIAGVNSGANVLTF

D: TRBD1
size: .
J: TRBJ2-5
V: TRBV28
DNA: TGTGCCAGCAGTAACCGGGACAGGGGCCAAGAGACCCAGTACTTC
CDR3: CASSNRDRGQETQYF

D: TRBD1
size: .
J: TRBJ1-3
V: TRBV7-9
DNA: TGTGCCAGCAGCCCGCCAGGACAGGGGGCTAGAAACACCATATATTTT
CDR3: CASSPPGQGARNTIYF

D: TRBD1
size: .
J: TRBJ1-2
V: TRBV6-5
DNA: TGTGCCAGCAGACAGGGGGATGGCTACACCTTC
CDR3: CASRQGDGYTF